This T cell receptor beta chain was documented in a study of cytomegalovirus exposure and HLA in healthy donors. Across the whole study: The approximately 120 validation repertoires used the same platform as the 550 to 750 first-cohort repertoires, a later analysis reported.

This CDR3 contains 15 residues. CDR1 is MNHNS, CDR2 SASEGT, per germline. V was cut by 1 base and J by 5 bases, with 14 bases left in between. The assay was immunoSEQ multiplex PCR, and TCRdb's table has in-frame clones only and misses some. Of 130,000 to 150,000 clones in the sample, roughly nine tenths were seen once. On this clone: Its matching antigen is unknown.

Regarding the study as a whole: According to a later analysis, TCR clusters from the first cohort tended to co-occur in the 100 to 150 validation repertoires. There were a few CMV-associated chains whose specificity for CMV antigens was confirmed in vitro. The investigators catalogued 150 to 200 TCR beta chains as cytomegalovirus-associated.

The TCR sequence derives from a man in his late teens or twenties in good health and CMV-seronegative. The sequenced material came from PBMCs. V and J are TRBV6-1 and TRBJ1-1; D is possibly TRBD1 (6 bases). The CDR3 spells CASSEVGGEGTEAFF. In DNA, the CDR3 is TGTGCCAGCAGTGAAGTAGGGGGGGAGGGAACTGAAGCTTTCTTT.